This T cell receptor (beta chain) originates from a study of blood T cell repertoires in COVID-19. V shed 6 bases, J shed 7 bases, and the junction held 9 bases outside the gene matches. The CDR3 contains 14 residues. In germline, CDR1 is ENHRY, CDR2 SYGVKD. TCRdb keeps only in-frame clones here, not all; method: immunoSEQ multiplex PCR. The sample shows 110,000 to 150,000 clones, roughly three quarters of them seen only once. The clonotype was recovered from a woman aged 45-59 years who had recovered from COVID-19. Source material: PBMCs or T cells enriched from blood (not recorded which). The chain employs TRBV10-3 and TRBJ1-2, with 9 bases that match TRBD1. The CDR3 region is CAIRAGQGSGGYTF. CDR3 sequence (DNA): TGTGCCATCAGGGCGGGACAGGGAAGCGGTGGCTACACCTTC.